This TCR beta chain stems from a study of cytomegalovirus exposure and HLA in healthy donors. For the study at large: Prior work identified roughly 120 million unique TCR beta sequences in about 179 million T cells. Whole-study results and caveats: Several V segments, TRBV6-2 and TRBV6-3 among them, could not be told apart and were dropped. Presence/absence comparisons presumed near-even sequencing depth among donors. A prior analysis recorded that most TCR beta V segments were productive about 90% or about 30% of the time.

PCR primers comprised 60 Vbeta and 13 Jbeta primers. Some clones are missing from TCRdb's copy, which holds only in-frame ones; the method was immunoSEQ multiplex PCR. This sample carries 150,000 to 200,000 clones, about four fifths of them seen once, and the ten largest clones take approximately 2.9%. A single count supports this clone. Its antigen is unidentified. Germline V gene sequence: CDR1 LNHDA, CDR2 SQIVND (reference sequence). The CDR3 length is 12 residues. Trimming took off 3 bases at V and 7 bases at J, with 9 bases between the two ends. The material sequenced was PBMCs. This TCR was sampled from a female donor in good health and CMV-seronegative. The V call is TRBV19, the J call TRBJ1-1; no clear D gene. The CDR3 coding sequence is TGTGCCAGTAGTATTTCGAGGAATGAAGCTTTCTTT. Translated, it gives CASSISRNEAFF.